Listed below are T cell receptor beta chains from one sample, sequenced in a study of cytomegalovirus exposure and HLA in healthy donors. Generated by immunoSEQ multiplex PCR, the TCRdb table keeps only in-frame clones and is missing some. Of roughly 280,000 clones listed, roughly 85% are singletons. The sequencing sample was made of PBMCs. These receptors were taken from a woman between 18 and 29 years old in good health and CMV-seronegative. The CDR3 runs from the conserved cysteine through the conserved F or W. A D gene is named only where the DNA matches it firmly. Clone size is stated in some rows and not others, as once, few, many or a class when expanded.

clone_size j_call v_call d_call cdr3_nt cdr3_aa
NA TRBJ2-3 TRBV6-5 NA TGTGCCAGCAGTTACTCAGCGGCTAGCACAGATACGCAGTATTTT CASSYSAASTDTQYF
NA TRBJ1-1 TRBV30 TRBD1 TGTGCCTGGAGTATCAGGGGGATAGAAGCTTTCTTT CAWSIRGIEAFF
NA TRBJ1-2 TRBV7-8 NA TGTGCCAGCAGCTTAGCGGGGGCGGACTATGGCTACACCTTC CASSLAGADYGYTF
NA TRBJ1-2 TRBV27 TRBD1 TGTGCCAGCAGTTACATGACAGGGCAAGGCGGCTACACCTTC CASSYMTGQGGYTF
NA TRBJ2-5 TRBV28 NA TGTGCCAGCAGCCGGGGAGAGACCCAGTACTTC CASSRGETQYF
NA TRBJ2-1 TRBV6-5 NA TGTGCCAGCAGTTACTCAGGGAGCTCCTACAATGAGCAGTTCTTC CASSYSGSSYNEQFF
NA TRBJ1-2 TRBV18 TRBD1 TGTGCCAGCTCCCAGACAGGGACAGGGCGGAATGGCTACACCTTC CASSQTGTGRNGYTF
NA TRBJ1-1 TRBV7-3 NA TGTGCCAGCGGAACGACGAGCGATACTGAAGCTTTCTTT CASGTTSDTEAFF
NA TRBJ2-3 TRBV18 TRBD2 TGTGCCAGCTCACCCCCCGGGGGAGCGGGGAGCACAGATACGCAGTATTTT CASSPPGGAGSTDTQYF
few TRBJ1-2 TRBV4-3 NA TGCGCCAGCAGCCAAGATTCCCCATCCCCATATGGCTACACCTTC CASSQDSPSPYGYTF
NA TRBJ1-2 TRBV6-5 NA TGTGCCAGCAGTTACTCCGGGGGTCCTCTTCTTTGGGGCTACACCTTC CASSYSGGPLLWGYTF
NA TRBJ2-7 TRBV27 NA TGTGCCAGCAGTCGGACGGGGGAGGAGGGTGGCTACGAGCAGTACTTC CASSRTGEEGGYEQYF
NA TRBJ2-3 TRBV5-1 NA TGCGCCAGCAGCTGGGGACATGCAGATACGCAGTATTTT CASSWGHADTQYF
NA TRBJ2-5 TRBV10-3 TRBD2 TGTGCCATCAGTGAGCCTATGGGACTAGCGGGGCAAGAGACCCAGTACTTC CAISEPMGLAGQETQYF
NA TRBJ1-5 TRBV27 TRBD1 TGTGCCAGCAGTCCGCTGGGGACAGGGGGGGCTAATCAGCCCCAGCATTTT CASSPLGTGGANQPQHF
NA TRBJ1-5 TRBV10-1 NA TGCGCCAGCAGTGGAGGGCAGTCTGGCAATCAGCCCCAGCATTTT CASSGGQSGNQPQHF
few TRBJ2-7 TRBV4-2 TRBD1 TGTGCCAGCAGCCGGGACAGCTACGAGCAGTACTTC CASSRDSYEQYF
once TRBJ2-7 TRBV28 TRBD1 TGTGCCAGCAGTACCTGGGACAGGGAATGGTATAAGCAGTACTTC CASSTWDREWYKQYF
NA TRBJ1-6 TRBV4-3 TRBD1 TGCGCCAGCAGTATTGGGACAGGGGAAGGGTCACCCCTCCACTTT CASSIGTGEGSPLHF
NA TRBJ1-1 TRBV14 NA TGTGCCAGCAGCCAATTACGGAGCACTGAAGCTTTCTTT CASSQLRSTEAFF
NA TRBJ2-3 TRBV5-6 TRBD2 TGTGCCAGCAGCTTGGCGACTAGCGGGAGAGCCCCAGATACGCAGTATTTT CASSLATSGRAPDTQYF
NA TRBJ2-7 TRBV4-2 NA TGTGCCAGCAGCCAAGTAGAGGCGGGTCCTCTGGACGAGCAGTACTTC CASSQVEAGPLDEQYF
once TRBJ1-5 TRBV4-1 NA TGCGCCAGCAGCCAAGATATAGAGCAGCCCCAGCATTTT CASSQDIEQPQHF
NA TRBJ2-1 TRBV5-1 NA TGCGCCAGCAGCTTGGGGAGAGCGGGACATCTCTACAATGAGCAGTTCTTC CASSLGRAGHLYNEQFF
NA TRBJ2-7 TRBV6-6 NA TGTGCCAGCGGAGGACAGACTTTCCACGAGCAGTACTTC CASGGQTFHEQYF
NA TRBJ2-1 TRBV15 TRBD2 TGTGCCACCAGCAGAGTTAGGCGGGGGGACTACAATGAGCAGTTCTTC CATSRVRRGDYNEQFF
NA TRBJ2-5 TRBV6-1 TRBD2 TGTGCCAGCAATGAGGGGCGGGAGGGCCTGGAGACCCAGTACTTC CASNEGREGLETQYF
few TRBJ2-7 TRBV29-1 NA TGCAGCGTTGGTTTCGGGAGCTCCTACGAGCAGTACTTC CSVGFGSSYEQYF
NA TRBJ1-4 TRBV28 NA TGTGCCAGCAGTTCCCAATGGGGGGGAGATGAAAAACTGTTTTTT CASSSQWGGDEKLFF
NA TRBJ2-5 TRBV4-1 NA TGCGCCAGCAGCCAAGACCACTACCAAGAGACCCAGTACTTC CASSQDHYQETQYF
NA TRBJ1-5 TRBV2 TRBD1 TGTGCCAGCAGTGAGAGGGGACAGAATAGCAATCAGCCCCAGCATTTT CASSERGQNSNQPQHF
once TRBJ2-5 TRBV5-1 TRBD1 TGCGCCAGCAGCCCGGACAGGGAAGGAGAGACCCAGTACTTC CASSPDREGETQYF
NA TRBJ2-1 TRBV13 TRBD2 TGTGCCAGCAGCTTAGGTACTAGCGGGGGGCTTTATGAGCAGTTCTTC CASSLGTSGGLYEQFF
NA TRBJ2-1 TRBV25-1 TRBD2 TGTGCCAGGCGAAGGGAGGGCGACAATGAGCAGTTCTTC CARRREGDNEQFF
once TRBJ2-7 TRBV18 TRBD1 TGTGCCAGCTCACTCGGACAGGCCAGCGCCTACGAGCAGTACTTC CASSLGQASAYEQYF
NA TRBJ1-2 TRBV25-1 NA TGTGCCAGCAGGAGCCCAGGGGAGAGCTATGGCTACACCTTC CASRSPGESYGYTF
NA TRBJ2-7 TRBV6-5 NA TGTGCCAGCAGTTACGCTGCCAGTTTATACGAGCAGTACTTC CASSYAASLYEQYF
NA TRBJ2-7 TRBV12-5 TRBD2 TGTGCTAGTGGTTTGGCTCCGGGACTAGCGTCCTACGAGCAGTACTTC CASGLAPGLASYEQYF
NA TRBJ1-5 TRBV4-1 NA TGCGCCAGCAGCCAAGATACGGGGTCCGGTCAGCCCCAGCATTTT CASSQDTGSGQPQHF
few TRBJ1-1 TRBV29-1 NA TGCAGCGTTGAAGATACCACCCGGGGGGCGCGGACTGAAGCTTTCTTT CSVEDTTRGARTEAFF
once TRBJ1-6 TRBV7-6 TRBD1 TGTGCCAGCAGCTTAGAGCAGGGGGCAGAGTCACCCCTCCACTTT CASSLEQGAESPLHF
NA TRBJ2-1 TRBV2 TRBD2 TGTGCCAGCAGGGAGACTAGCGGGAGAACCAATGAGCAGTTCTTC CASRETSGRTNEQFF
NA TRBJ1-2 TRBV11-2 NA TGTGCCAGCAGCTTCGGGGGGACTTATAACTATGGCTACACCTTC CASSFGGTYNYGYTF
NA TRBJ1-3 TRBV7-2 NA TGTGCCAGCAGCCCCAATGGAAACACCATATATTTT CASSPNGNTIYF
NA TRBJ2-3 TRBV30 TRBD1 TGTGCCTGGAGTTCCGACAGGGACACAGATACGCAGTATTTT CAWSSDRDTDTQYF